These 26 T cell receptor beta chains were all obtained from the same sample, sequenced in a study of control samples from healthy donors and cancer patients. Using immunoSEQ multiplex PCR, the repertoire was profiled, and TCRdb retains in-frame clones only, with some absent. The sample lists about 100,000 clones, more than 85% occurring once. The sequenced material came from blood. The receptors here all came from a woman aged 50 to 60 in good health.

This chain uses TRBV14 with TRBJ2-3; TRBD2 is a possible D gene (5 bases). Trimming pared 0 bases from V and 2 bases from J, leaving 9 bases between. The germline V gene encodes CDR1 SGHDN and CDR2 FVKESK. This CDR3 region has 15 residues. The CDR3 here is CASSQEVAYTDTQYF. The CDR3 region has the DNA TGTGCCAGCAGCCAAGAAGTAGCGTACACAGATACGCAGTATTTT.

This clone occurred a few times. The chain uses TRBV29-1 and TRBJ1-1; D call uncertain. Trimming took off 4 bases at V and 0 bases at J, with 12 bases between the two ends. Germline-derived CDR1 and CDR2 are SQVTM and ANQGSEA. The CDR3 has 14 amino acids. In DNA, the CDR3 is TGCAGCGTTGGAGGGCGGGGAATGAACACTGAAGCTTTCTTT. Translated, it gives CSVGGRGMNTEAFF.

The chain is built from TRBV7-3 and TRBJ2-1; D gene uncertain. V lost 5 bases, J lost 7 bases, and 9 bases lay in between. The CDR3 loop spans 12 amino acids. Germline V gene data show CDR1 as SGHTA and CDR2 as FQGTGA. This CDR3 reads CASSIKGNEQFF. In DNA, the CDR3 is TGTGCCAGCAGCATCAAGGGTAATGAGCAGTTCTTC.

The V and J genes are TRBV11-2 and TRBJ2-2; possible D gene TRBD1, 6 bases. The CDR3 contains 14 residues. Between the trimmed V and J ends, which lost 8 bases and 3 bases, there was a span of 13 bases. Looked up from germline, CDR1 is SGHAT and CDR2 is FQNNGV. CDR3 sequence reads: CASLDRTHTGELFF. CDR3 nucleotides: TGTGCCAGCCTCGACAGGACCCACACCGGGGAGCTGTTTTTT.

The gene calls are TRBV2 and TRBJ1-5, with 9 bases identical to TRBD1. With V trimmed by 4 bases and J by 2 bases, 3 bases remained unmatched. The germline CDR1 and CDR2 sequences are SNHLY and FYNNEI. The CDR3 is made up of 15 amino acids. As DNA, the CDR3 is TGTGCCAGCAGTGTCACAGGGGGCGGCAATCAGCCCCAGCATTTT. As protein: CASSVTGGGNQPQHF.

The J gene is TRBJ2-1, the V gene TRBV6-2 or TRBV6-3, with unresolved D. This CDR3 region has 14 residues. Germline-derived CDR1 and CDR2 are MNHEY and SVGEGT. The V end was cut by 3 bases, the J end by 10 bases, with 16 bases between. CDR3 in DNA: TGTGCCAGCAGTTATTCCAGGTTGAGTTCGGAGCAGTTCTTC. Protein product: CASSYSRLSSEQFF.

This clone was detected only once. The CDR3 DNA reads TGTGCCATCAGTGATAATCCGGCTAGCGGATCCAATGAGCAGTTCTTC. Translation: CAISDNPASGSNEQFF. V usage is TRBV10-3 and J usage is TRBJ2-1; 7 bases align to TRBD2. CDR3 length: 16 amino acids. CDR1 ENHRY and CDR2 SYGVKD come from the germline V gene. J lost 6 bases, V lost 3 bases, and 11 bases had no gene match.

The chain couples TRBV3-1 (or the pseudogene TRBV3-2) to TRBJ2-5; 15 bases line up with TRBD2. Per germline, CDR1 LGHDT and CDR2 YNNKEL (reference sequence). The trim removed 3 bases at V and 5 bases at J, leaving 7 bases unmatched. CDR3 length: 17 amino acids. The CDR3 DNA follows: TGTGCCAGCAGCCAGGGCTTTGGGACTAGCGGGAGGGAGACCCAGTACTTC. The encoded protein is CASSQGFGTSGRETQYF.

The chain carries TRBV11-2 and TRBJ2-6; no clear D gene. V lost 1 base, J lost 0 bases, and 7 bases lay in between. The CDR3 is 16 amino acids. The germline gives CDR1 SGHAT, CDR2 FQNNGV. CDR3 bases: TGTGCCAGCAGCTTAGGGTGGTCCTCTGGGGCCAACGTCCTGACTTTC. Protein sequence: CASSLGWSSGANVLTF.

The CDR3, as DNA: TGTGCCAGCCTCCCCGCCCAAGAGACCCAGTACTTC. It is translated as CASLPAQETQYF. The chain combines TRBV2 with TRBJ2-5, with unresolved D. The CDR3 is 12 amino acids. The ends were cut back, 8 bases at V and 1 base at J, with 8 bases in the middle. From germline, CDR1 is SNHLY and CDR2 FYNNEI.

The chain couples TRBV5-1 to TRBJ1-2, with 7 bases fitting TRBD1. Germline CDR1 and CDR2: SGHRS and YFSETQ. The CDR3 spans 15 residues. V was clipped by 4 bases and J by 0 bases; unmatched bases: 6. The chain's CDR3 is CASSPRQGANYGYTF. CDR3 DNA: TGCGCCAGCAGCCCTCGACAGGGAGCTAACTATGGCTACACCTTC.

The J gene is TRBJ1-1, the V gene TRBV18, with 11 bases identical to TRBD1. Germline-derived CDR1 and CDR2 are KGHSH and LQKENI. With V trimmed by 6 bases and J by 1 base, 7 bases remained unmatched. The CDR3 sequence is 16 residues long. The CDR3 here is CASSLRDRGGNTEAFF. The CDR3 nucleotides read TGTGCCAGCTCGCTCCGGGACAGGGGGGGGAACACTGAAGCTTTCTTT.

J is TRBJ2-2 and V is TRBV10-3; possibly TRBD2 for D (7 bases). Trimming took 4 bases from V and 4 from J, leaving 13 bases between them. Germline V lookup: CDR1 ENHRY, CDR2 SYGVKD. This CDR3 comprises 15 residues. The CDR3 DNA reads TGTGCCATCAGTGCGGGGGGCCCCTCCACCGGGGAGCTGTTTTTT. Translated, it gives CAISAGGPSTGELFF.

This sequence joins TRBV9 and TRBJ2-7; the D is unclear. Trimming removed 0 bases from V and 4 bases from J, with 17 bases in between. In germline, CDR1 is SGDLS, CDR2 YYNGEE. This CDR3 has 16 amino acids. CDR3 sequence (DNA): TGTGCCAGCAGCGTAGCTCAGGTAGGAGACGTATACGAGCAGTACTTC. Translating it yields CASSVAQVGDVYEQYF.

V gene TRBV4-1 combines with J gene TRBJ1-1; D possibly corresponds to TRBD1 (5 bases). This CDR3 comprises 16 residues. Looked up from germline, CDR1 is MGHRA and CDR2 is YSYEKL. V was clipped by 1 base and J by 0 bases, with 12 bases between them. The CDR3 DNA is TGCGCCAGCAGCCAAGTCGGCGGAGGGGTGAACACTGAAGCTTTCTTT. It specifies CASSQVGGGVNTEAFF.

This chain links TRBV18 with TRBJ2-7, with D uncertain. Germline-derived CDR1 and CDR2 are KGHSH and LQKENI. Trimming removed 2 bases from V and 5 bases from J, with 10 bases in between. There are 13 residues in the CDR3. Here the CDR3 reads CASSPGPGDEQYV. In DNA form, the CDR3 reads TGTGCCAGCTCACCAGGGCCGGGCGACGAGCAGTACGTC.

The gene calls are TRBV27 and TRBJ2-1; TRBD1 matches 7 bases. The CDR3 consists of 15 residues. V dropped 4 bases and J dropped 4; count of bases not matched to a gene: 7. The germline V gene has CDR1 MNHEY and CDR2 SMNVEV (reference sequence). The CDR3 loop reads CASSSGQTIYNEQFF. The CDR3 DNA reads TGTGCCAGCAGTTCGGGACAGACTATATACAATGAGCAGTTCTTC.

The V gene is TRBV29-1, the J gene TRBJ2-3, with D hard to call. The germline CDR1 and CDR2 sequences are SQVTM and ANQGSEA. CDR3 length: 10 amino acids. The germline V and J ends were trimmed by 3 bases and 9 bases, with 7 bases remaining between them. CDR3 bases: TGCAGCGTTGACGAAAACACGCAGTATTTT. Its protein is CSVDENTQYF.

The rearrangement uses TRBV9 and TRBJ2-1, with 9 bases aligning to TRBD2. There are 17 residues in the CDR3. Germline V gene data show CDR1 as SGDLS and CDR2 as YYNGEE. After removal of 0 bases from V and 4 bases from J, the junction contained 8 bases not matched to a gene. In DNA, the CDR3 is TGTGCCAGCAGCGTAGACCTTAGCGGGAGCTTGTACAATGAGCAGTTCTTC. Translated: CASSVDLSGSLYNEQFF.

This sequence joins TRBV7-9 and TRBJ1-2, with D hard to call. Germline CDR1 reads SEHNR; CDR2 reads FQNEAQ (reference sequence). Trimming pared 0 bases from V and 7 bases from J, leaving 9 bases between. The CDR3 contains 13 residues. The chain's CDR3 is CASSLAEVGGYTF. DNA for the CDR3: TGTGCCAGCAGCTTAGCGGAGGTCGGTGGCTACACCTTC.

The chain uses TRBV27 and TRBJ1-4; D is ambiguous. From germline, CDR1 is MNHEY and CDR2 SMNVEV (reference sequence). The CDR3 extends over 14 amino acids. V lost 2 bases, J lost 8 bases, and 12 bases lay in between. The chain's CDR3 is CASSLSRVEEKLFF. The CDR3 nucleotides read TGTGCCAGCAGTTTAAGTAGGGTCGAGGAAAAACTGTTTTTT.

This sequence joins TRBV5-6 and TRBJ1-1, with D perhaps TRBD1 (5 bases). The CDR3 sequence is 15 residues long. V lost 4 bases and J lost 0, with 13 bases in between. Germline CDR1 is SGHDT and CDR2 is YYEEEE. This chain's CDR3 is CASSVRDRMNTEAFF. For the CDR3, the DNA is TGTGCCAGCAGCGTTAGAGACAGAATGAACACTGAAGCTTTCTTT.

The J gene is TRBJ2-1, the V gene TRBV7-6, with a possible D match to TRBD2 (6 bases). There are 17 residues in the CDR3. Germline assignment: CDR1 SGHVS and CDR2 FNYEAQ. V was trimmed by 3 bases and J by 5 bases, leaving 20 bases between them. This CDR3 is CASSLPGLQQKDNEQFF. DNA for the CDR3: TGTGCCAGCAGCTTGCCGGGACTCCAACAAAAGGACAATGAGCAGTTCTTC. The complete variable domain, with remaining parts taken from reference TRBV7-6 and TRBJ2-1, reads GAGVSQSPRYKVTKRGQDVALRCDPISGHVSLYWYRQALGQGPEFLTYFNYEAQQDKSGLPNDRFSAERPEGSISTLTIQRTEQRDSAMYRCASSLPGLQQKDNEQFFGPGTRLTVL.

The chain's CDR3 is CASSAGQGVRSYNSPLHF. CDR3 bases: TGTGCCAGTAGTGCGGGACAGGGGGTGCGCTCCTATAATTCACCCCTCCACTTT. The J gene is TRBJ1-6, the V gene TRBV19; TRBD1 agrees at 11 bases. Germline CDR1 is LNHDA and CDR2 is SQIVND (reference sequence). Trimming removed 5 bases from V and 0 bases from J; junction bases left unmatched: 6. The CDR3 has 18 residues.

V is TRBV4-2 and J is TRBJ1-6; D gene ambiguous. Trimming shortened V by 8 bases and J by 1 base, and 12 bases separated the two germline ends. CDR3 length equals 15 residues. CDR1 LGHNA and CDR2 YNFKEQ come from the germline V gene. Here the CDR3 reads CASSRWGSYNSPLHF. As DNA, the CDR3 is TGTGCCAGCTCGAGATGGGGTTCCTATAATTCACCCCTCCACTTT.

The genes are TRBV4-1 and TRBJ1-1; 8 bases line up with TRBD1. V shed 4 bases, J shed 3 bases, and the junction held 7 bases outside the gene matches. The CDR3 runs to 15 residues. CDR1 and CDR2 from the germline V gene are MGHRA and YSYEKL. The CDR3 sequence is CASSPDRGGYTEAFF. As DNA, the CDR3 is TGCGCCAGCAGCCCCGACAGGGGAGGATACACTGAAGCTTTCTTT.